This T cell receptor (beta chain) comes out of a study of blood T cell repertoires in COVID-19. Study details: The United States, Italy and Spain supplied acute and convalescent COVID-19 samples. Sample material is recorded as cDNA or gDNA derived from T cells, B-cell-depleted T cells, or PBMCs.

V was shortened by 0 bases and J by 5 bases, with 17 bases between the two germline ends. Germline CDR1 is SGHRS and CDR2 is YFSETQ. CDR3 length equals 16 residues. TCRdb's table, derived via immunoSEQ multiplex PCR, lists solely in-frame clones and lacks some. The table shows some 200,000 clones, with around 80% occurring only once. The source of this sequence is a woman between 65 and 79 years old with COVID-19, enrolled during active disease. The V call is TRBV5-1, the J call TRBJ1-1; D ambiguous. The sequenced material came from peripheral blood. CDR3 sequence: CASSLGGEIKGTEAFF. The DNA of the CDR3 is TGCGCCAGCAGCTTGGGCGGGGAAATTAAAGGGACTGAAGCTTTCTTT.